The clone carrying this T cell receptor beta chain was seen many times. The target antigen is unknown. Time point indicated: patch test 2, 6 weeks after DPC sensitization. Documented treatment: therapeutic diphenylcyclopropenone sensitization with weekly scalp DPC. Suited to DPC and affected by alopecia, the donors ranged from 18 to 70 years old. The data belong to a study of human T cells and chemical hapten exposure. Whole-study findings and limits: Expanded TCRs were compared with controls, and the expanded TCRs formed significantly more large CDR3 similarity clusters.

TCRdb reprocessed the RACE reads with MiXCR, giving one entry per CDR3 protein. Of tens of thousands of distinct CDR3 sequences in the sample, approximately 10% are singletons; the top ten hold 6.8%. CDR3 size: 17 residues. The ends were cut back, 6 bases at V and 0 bases at J, with 20 bases in the middle. Germline values: CDR1 SEHNR, CDR2 FQNEAQ (reference sequence). The input for sequencing was whole blood, taken in connection with sensitization to the hapten diphenylcyclopropenone (DPC). The clonotype originates from a woman between 45 and 60 years old with alopecia areata. Some clones in this sample may be carry-over from other donors' samples. The chain joins TRBV7-9 to TRBJ2-5; possible D gene TRBD1, 6 bases. The CDR3 region is CASSPFRDITYQETQYF. DNA of the CDR3: TGTGCCAGCAGTCCCTTCCGGGACATAACGTACCAAGAGACCCAGTACTTC.